The 14 T cell receptor beta chains reported below all come from one sample, sequenced in a study of CD8 T cells in ankylosing spondylitis. TCRdb reanalysed the 5' RACE reads using MiXCR and keeps one entry per CDR3 protein. The sample carries some 350,000 distinct CDR3 sequences, roughly 14% recorded once. The sample consisted of blood, either unsorted or a sorted T cell fraction (not recorded which). The receptors were sampled from a male donor with ankylosing spondylitis or in good health (not recorded which).

There are a few counts of this clonotype. This chain joins TRBV7-2 and TRBJ1-1; D might be TRBD1 (5 bases). Germline CDR1 SGHTA, CDR2 FQGNSA. The ends were cut back, 4 bases at V and 3 bases at J, with 15 bases in the middle. The CDR3 is made up of 15 amino acids. CDR3 sequence reads: CASSSNQGRDTEAFF. CDR3 nucleotide sequence: TGTGCCAGCAGCTCCAACCAGGGAAGGGACACTGAAGCTTTCTTT.

This clonotype was seen many times. The chain uses TRBV12-3 or TRBV12-4 and TRBJ2-5; D remains ambiguous. This CDR3 spans 14 amino acids. The ends were cut back, 4 bases at V and 1 base at J, with 10 bases in the middle. Here the CDR3 DNA reads TGTGCCAGCAGTTCGGCCGGGTTCCAAGAGACCCAGTACTTC. It specifies CASSSAGFQETQYF.

This rearrangement joins TRBV12-3 or TRBV12-4 to TRBJ1-1, with D possibly matching TRBD1 (5 bases). Trimming took off 5 bases at V and 1 base at J, with 11 bases between the two ends. The CDR3 extends over 14 amino acids. The CDR3, as DNA: TGTGCCAGCAGTGTACAGGAAACGAACACTGAAGCTTTCTTT. As protein: CASSVQETNTEAFF.

This clonotype was counted many times. The chain has TRBV3-1 and TRBJ2-7; D uncertain. V dropped 0 bases and J dropped 2 bases, with 11 bases sitting between them. The CDR3 has 15 amino acids. The germline CDR1 and CDR2 sequences are LGHDT and YNNKEL (reference sequence). The CDR3 is CASSQDLFGPYEQYF. As DNA, the CDR3 is TGTGCCAGCAGCCAAGATCTGTTCGGCCCCTACGAGCAGTACTTC.

The chain couples TRBV2 to TRBJ2-1; 9 bases agree with TRBD2. The CDR3 has 14 residues. CDR1 is SNHLY, CDR2 FYNNEI, per germline. J gave up 9 bases and V 7 bases, and 10 bases lay outside the gene matches. The CDR3 loop reads CASILAGLASEQFF. The CDR3 nucleotides read TGTGCCAGCATCCTCGCGGGACTAGCCAGTGAGCAGTTCTTC.

The chain carries TRBV7-9 and TRBJ2-5, with D possibly matching TRBD1 (5 bases). This CDR3 has 13 residues. With 0 bases removed from V and 5 bases from J, the gap between germline ends came to 7 bases. Germline V lookup: CDR1 SEHNR, CDR2 FQNEAQ (reference sequence). CDR3 nucleotide sequence: TGTGCCAGCAGCTTAGCGTACAGGGAGACCCAGTACTTC. Its protein product is CASSLAYRETQYF.

This clonotype was counted a few times. The chain uses TRBV12-3 or TRBV12-4 and TRBJ1-1, with D possibly matching TRBD1 (6 bases). This CDR3 spans 14 amino acids. Trimming took 6 bases from V and 9 from J, leaving 20 bases between them. CDR3 DNA sequence: TGTGCCAGCAGCCCGCCGGGGGGACAAAGTAAAGCTTTCTTT. Its translation: CASSPPGGQSKAFF.

This clonotype was seen more than once but under ten times. The chain is built from TRBV5-1 and TRBJ1-3; D not resolved. The CDR3 consists of 15 residues. Between the trimmed V and J ends, which lost 4 bases and 3 bases, there was a span of 14 bases. CDR1 and CDR2 from the germline V gene are SGHRS and YFSETQ. CDR3 residues: CASSPPIAGGNTIYF. The CDR3 DNA reads TGCGCCAGCAGCCCTCCGATTGCGGGTGGAAACACCATATATTTT. Filled out from reference TRBV5-1 and TRBJ1-3, the complete variable domain reads KAGVTQTPRYLIKTRGQQVTLSCSPISGHRSVSWYQQTPGQGLQFLFEYFSETQRNKGNFPGRFSGRQFSNSRSEMNVSTLELGDSALYLCASSPPIAGGNTIYFGEGSWLTVV.

This chain links TRBV4-1 with TRBJ2-7; D is unresolved. V shed 0 bases and J shed 2 bases, with 8 bases lying between them. CDR3 length: 14 residues. Germline CDR1 reads MGHRA; CDR2 reads YSYEKL. The DNA for the CDR3 is TGCGCCAGCAGCCAAGATGTCCAGGCCTACGAGCAGTACTTC. Protein product: CASSQDVQAYEQYF.

This clonotype showed up just a few times. This chain links TRBV12-5 with TRBJ1-1, with D possibly being TRBD1 (6 bases). The CDR3 is 13 residues long. V was clipped by 5 bases and J by 0 bases, with 7 bases between them. Germline loops: CDR1 LGHNT, CDR2 FRNRAP. CDR3 sequence (DNA): TGTGCTAGTGGTGGGGGGCTGAACACTGAAGCTTTCTTT. Encoded protein: CASGGGLNTEAFF.

This clonotype was seen a handful of times. This chain joins TRBV10-3 and TRBJ1-1; D is unclear. V lost 3 bases and J lost 0, with 11 bases in between. The germline V gene has CDR1 ENHRY and CDR2 SYGVKD. CDR3 length: 15 amino acids. The CDR3 sequence: CAISDRNKMNTEAFF. The CDR3 DNA follows: TGTGCCATCAGTGACAGGAACAAAATGAACACTGAAGCTTTCTTT.

This rearrangement joins TRBV29-1 to TRBJ1-2; D is possibly TRBD1 (6 bases). V was pared by 5 bases and J by 6 bases, with 19 bases between. CDR3 length: 14 residues. Germline CDR1 is SQVTM and CDR2 is ANQGSEA. Here the CDR3 reads CSVNRDLARHGYTF. The CDR3 coding sequence is TGCAGCGTTAACAGGGACCTGGCCCGACATGGCTACACCTTC. The variable domain in full, completed from reference TRBV29-1 and TRBJ1-2, reads SAVISQKPSRDICQRGTSLTIQCQVDSQVTMMFWYRQQPGQSLTLIATANQGSEATYESGFVIDKFPISRPNLTFSTLTVSNMSPEDSSIYLCSVNRDLARHGYTFGSGTRLTVV.

The chain carries TRBV29-1 and TRBJ1-2, with 9 bases matching TRBD1. Looked up from germline, CDR1 is SQVTM and CDR2 is ANQGSEA. The CDR3 is made up of 13 amino acids. V lost 7 bases and J lost 6; bases outside the gene matches: 9. CDR3: CSAAGTGIDGYTF. The CDR3 DNA reads as TGCAGCGCTGCCGGGACAGGGATTGATGGCTACACCTTC.

This clonotype was seen ten or more times. A much larger clonotype is one base distant, so this may be a read error. This rearrangement joins TRBV7-9 to TRBJ1-1; no firm D call. The CDR3 consists of 11 residues. Between the trimmed V and J ends, which lost 3 bases and 3 bases, there was a span of 2 bases. Per the germline V gene, CDR1 is SEHNR and CDR2 is FQNEAQ (reference sequence). For the CDR3, the DNA is TGTGCCAGCAGCTTTGACACTGAAGCTTTCTTT. It is translated as CASSFDTEAFF.